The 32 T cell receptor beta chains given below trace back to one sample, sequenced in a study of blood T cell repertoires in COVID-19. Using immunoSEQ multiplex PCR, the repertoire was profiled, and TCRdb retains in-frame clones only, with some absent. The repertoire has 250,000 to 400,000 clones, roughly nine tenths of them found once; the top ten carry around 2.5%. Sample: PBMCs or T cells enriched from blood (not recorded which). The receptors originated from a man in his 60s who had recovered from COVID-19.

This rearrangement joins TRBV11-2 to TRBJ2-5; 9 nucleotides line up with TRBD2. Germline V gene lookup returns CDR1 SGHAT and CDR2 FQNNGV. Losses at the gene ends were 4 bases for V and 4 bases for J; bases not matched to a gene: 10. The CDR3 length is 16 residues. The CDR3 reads CASSSRLAGFGETQYF. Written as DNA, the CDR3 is TGTGCCAGCAGCTCTCGTCTAGCGGGGTTCGGAGAGACCCAGTACTTC. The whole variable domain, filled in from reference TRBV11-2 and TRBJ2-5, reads EAGVAQSPRYKIIEKRQSVAFWCNPISGHATLYWYQQILGQGPKLLIQFQNNGVVDDSQLPKDRFSAERLKGVDSTLKIQPAKLEDSAVYLCASSSRLAGFGETQYFGPGTRLLVL.

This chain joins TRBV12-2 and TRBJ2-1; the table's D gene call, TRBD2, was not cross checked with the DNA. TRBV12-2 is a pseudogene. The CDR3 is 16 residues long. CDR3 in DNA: TGTGCAAGTCGCTTAATTGGTGCGGGGGGGCCCGGTGAGCAGTTCTTC. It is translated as CASRLIGAGGPGEQFF.

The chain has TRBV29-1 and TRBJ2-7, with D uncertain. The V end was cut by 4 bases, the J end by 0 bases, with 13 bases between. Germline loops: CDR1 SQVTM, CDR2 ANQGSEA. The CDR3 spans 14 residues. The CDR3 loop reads CSVAGGTLSYEQYF. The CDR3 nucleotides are TGCAGCGTTGCGGGTGGAACCCTCTCCTACGAGCAGTACTTC.

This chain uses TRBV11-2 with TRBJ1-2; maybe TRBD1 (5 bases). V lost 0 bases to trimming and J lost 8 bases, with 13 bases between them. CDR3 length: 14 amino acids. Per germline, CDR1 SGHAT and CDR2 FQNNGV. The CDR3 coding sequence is TGTGCCAGCAGCTTAGATCCCCAGGGATGGGGCTACACCTTC. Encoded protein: CASSLDPQGWGYTF.

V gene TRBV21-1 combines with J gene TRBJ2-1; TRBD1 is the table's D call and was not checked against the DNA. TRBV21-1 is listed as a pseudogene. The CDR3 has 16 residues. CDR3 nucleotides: TGTGCCAGCAACAGGGTTGGGGACCTACCTTACTCTGAGCAGTTCTTC. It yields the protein CASNRVGDLPYSEQFF.

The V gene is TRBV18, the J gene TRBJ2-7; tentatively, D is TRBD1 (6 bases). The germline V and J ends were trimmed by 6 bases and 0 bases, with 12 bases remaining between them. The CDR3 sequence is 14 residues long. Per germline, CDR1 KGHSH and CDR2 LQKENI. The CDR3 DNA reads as TGTGCCAGCTCGCCGGACAGAAGCTCCTACGAGCAGTACTTC. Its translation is CASSPDRSSYEQYF.

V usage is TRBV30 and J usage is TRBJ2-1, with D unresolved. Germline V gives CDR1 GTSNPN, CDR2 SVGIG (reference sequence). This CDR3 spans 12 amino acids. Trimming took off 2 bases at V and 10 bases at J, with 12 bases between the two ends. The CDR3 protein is CAWSTRLWEQFF. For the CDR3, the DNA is TGTGCCTGGAGTACGCGGCTATGGGAGCAGTTCTTC.

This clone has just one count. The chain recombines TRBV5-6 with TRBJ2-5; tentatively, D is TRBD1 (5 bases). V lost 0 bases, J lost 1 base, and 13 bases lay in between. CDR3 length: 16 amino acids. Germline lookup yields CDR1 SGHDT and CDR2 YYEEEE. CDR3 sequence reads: CASSLVTQVVQETQYF. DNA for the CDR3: TGTGCCAGCAGCTTGGTTACACAGGTTGTCCAAGAGACCCAGTACTTC.

For the CDR3, the DNA is TGTGCCAGCAGCGAGACTTCCGGGACAGGGTTGGAAAAACTGTTTTTT. It yields the protein CASSETSGTGLEKLFF. The chain joins TRBV7-2 to TRBJ1-4; 9 bases fit TRBD1. This CDR3 has 16 residues. V shed 5 bases and J 8 bases; nucleotides not matched to a gene: 12. The germline CDR1 and CDR2 sequences are SGHTA and FQGNSA.

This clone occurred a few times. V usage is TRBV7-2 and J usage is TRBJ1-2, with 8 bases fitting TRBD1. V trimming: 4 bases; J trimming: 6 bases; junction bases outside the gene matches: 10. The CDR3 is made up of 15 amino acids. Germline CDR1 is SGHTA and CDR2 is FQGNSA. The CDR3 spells CASSSNPGGVDGYTF. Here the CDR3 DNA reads TGTGCCAGCAGCTCAAACCCAGGGGGCGTAGATGGCTACACCTTC.

The CDR3 reads CASRRTGGYSQPQHF. CDR3 bases: TGTGCCAGCAGACGGACAGGGGGCTACAGTCAGCCCCAGCATTTT. The chain has TRBV6-5 and TRBJ1-5; 11 bases agree with TRBD1. The CDR3 is 15 residues long. Germline CDR1 reads MNHEY; CDR2 reads SVGAGI. With 6 bases clipped from V and 6 bases from J, the junction kept 7 bases outside the gene matches.

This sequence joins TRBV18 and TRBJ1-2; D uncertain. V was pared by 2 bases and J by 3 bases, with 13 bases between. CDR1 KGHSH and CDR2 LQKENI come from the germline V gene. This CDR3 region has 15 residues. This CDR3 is CASSPAAADHYGYTF. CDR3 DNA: TGTGCCAGCTCACCAGCGGCAGCCGACCACTATGGCTACACCTTC. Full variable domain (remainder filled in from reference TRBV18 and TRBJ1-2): NAGVMQNPRHLVRRRGQEARLRCSPMKGHSHVYWYRQLPEEGLKFMVYLQKENIIDESGMPKERFSAEFPKEGPSILRIQQVVRGDSAAYFCASSPAAADHYGYTFGSGTRLTVV.

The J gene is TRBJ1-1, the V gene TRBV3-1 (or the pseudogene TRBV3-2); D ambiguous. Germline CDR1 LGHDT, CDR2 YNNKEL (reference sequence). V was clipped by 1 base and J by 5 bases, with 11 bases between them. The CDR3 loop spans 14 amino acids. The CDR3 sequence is CASSQVGSGTEAFF. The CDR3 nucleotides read TGTGCCAGCAGCCAAGTAGGAAGCGGGACTGAAGCTTTCTTT.

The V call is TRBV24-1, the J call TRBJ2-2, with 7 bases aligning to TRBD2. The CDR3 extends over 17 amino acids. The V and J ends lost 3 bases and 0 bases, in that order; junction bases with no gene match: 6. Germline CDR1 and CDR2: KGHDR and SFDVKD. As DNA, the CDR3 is TGTGCCACCAGTGATGGGGGGGTATATACGAACACCGGGGAGCTGTTTTTT. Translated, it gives CATSDGGVYTNTGELFF.

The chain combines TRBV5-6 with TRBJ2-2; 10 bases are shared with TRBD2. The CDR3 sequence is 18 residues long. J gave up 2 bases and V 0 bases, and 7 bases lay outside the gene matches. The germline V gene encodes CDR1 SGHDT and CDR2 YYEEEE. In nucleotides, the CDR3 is TGTGCCAGCAGCTTGGATCTAGCGGGAGAACATAACACCGGGGAGCTGTTTTTT. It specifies CASSLDLAGEHNTGELFF.

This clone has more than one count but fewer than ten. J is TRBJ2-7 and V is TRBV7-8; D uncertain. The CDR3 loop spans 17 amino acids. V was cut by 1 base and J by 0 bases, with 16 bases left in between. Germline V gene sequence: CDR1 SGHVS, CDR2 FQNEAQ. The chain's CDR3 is CASSLGVVAASSYEQYF. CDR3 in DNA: TGTGCCAGCAGCTTAGGTGTCGTCGCGGCTAGCTCCTACGAGCAGTACTTC.

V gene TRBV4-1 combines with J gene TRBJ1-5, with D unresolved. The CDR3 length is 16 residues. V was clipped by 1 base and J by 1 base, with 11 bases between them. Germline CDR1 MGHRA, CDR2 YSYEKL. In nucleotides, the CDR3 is TGCGCCAGCAGCCAAGGAAACCTTCGGAGCAATCAGCCCCAGCATTTT. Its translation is CASSQGNLRSNQPQHF.

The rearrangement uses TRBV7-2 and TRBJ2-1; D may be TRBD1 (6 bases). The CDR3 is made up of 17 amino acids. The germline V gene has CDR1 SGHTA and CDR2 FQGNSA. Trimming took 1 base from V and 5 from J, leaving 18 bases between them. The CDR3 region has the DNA TGTGCCAGCAGCTTAGATGTCCTGCTCGGACAGAACAATGAGCAGTTCTTC. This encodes CASSLDVLLGQNNEQFF. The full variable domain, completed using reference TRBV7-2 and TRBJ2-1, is GAGVSQSPSNKVTEKGKDVELRCDPISGHTALYWYRQSLGQGLEFLIYFQGNSAPDKSGLPSDRFSAERTGGSVSTLTIQRTQQEDSAVYLCASSLDVLLGQNNEQFFGPGTRLTVL.

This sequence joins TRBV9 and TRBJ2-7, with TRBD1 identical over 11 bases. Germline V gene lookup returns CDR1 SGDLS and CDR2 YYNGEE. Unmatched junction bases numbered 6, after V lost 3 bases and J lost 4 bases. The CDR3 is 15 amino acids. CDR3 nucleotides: TGTGCCAGCAGCGCCGGACAGGGGGCAGGGTACGAGCAGTACTTC. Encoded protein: CASSAGQGAGYEQYF.

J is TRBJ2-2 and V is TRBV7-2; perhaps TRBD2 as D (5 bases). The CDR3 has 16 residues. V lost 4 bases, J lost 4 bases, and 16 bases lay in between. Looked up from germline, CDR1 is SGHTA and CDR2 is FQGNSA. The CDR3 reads CASSSQAGVGTGELFF. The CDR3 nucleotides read TGTGCCAGCAGCTCCCAGGCCGGGGTAGGCACCGGGGAGCTGTTTTTT. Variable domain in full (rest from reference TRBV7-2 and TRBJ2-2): GAGVSQSPSNKVTEKGKDVELRCDPISGHTALYWYRQSLGQGLEFLIYFQGNSAPDKSGLPSDRFSAERTGGSVSTLTIQRTQQEDSAVYLCASSSQAGVGTGELFFGEGSRLTVL.

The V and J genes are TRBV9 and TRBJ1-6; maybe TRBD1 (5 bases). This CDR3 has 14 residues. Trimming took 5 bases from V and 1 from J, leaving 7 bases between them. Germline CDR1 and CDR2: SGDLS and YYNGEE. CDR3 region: CASREGSYNSPLHF. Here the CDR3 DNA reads TGTGCCAGCAGGGAGGGGTCCTATAATTCACCCCTCCACTTT.

In DNA form, the CDR3 reads TGTGCCAGCAGTGGAGCCTTTGAGACTGAAGCTTTCTTT. This translates into CASSGAFETEAFF. The chain combines TRBV2 with TRBJ1-1; D unresolved. Trimming pared 4 bases from V and 5 bases from J, leaving 11 bases between. Germline V CDR1 and CDR2: SNHLY, FYNNEI. The CDR3 runs to 13 residues. Full variable domain (outside the CDR3, taken from reference TRBV2 and TRBJ1-1): EPEVTQTPSHQVTQMGQEVILRCVPISNHLYFYWYRQILGQKVEFLVSFYNNEISEKSEIFDDQFSVERPDGSNFTLKIRSTKLEDSAMYFCASSGAFETEAFFGQGTRLTVV.

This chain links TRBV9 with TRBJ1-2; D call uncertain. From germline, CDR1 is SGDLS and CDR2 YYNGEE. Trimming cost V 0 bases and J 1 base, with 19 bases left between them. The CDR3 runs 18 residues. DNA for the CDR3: TGTGCCAGCAGCGTAGCTGGCACCCCACTCGGGTTTAACTATGGCTACACCTTC. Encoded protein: CASSVAGTPLGFNYGYTF.

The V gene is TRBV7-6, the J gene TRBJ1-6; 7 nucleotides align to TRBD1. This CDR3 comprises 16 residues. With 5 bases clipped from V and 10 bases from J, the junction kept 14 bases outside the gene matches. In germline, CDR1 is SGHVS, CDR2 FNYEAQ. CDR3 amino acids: CASSPQGQTIGSPLHF. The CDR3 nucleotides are TGTGCCAGCAGCCCACAGGGACAGACCATAGGATCACCCCTCCACTTT.

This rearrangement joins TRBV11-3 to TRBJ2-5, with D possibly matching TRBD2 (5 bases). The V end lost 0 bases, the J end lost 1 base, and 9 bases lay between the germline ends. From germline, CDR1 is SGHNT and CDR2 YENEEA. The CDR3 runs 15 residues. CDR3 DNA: TGTGCCAGCAGCTTAGATCTAGCATCCCAAGAGACCCAGTACTTC. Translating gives CASSLDLASQETQYF.

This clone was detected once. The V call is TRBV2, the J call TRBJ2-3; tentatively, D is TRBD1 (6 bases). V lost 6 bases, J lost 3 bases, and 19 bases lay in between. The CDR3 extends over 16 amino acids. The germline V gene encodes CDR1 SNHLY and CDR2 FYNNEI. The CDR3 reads CASSRTPGQLTDTQYF. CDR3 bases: TGTGCCAGCAGCCGAACCCCCGGACAGTTGACAGATACGCAGTATTTT.

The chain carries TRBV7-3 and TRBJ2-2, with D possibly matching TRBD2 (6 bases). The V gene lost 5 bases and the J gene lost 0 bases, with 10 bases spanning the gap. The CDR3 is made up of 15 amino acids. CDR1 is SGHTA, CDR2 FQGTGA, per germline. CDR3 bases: TGTGCCAGCAGCACCGGGACTCCGAACACCGGGGAGCTGTTTTTT. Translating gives CASSTGTPNTGELFF.

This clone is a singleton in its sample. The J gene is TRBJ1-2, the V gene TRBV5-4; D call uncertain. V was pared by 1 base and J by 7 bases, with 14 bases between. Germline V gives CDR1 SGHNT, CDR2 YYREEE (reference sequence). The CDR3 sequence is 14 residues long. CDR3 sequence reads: CASSLSGPTAGYTF. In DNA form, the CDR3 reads TGTGCCAGCAGCTTGTCAGGCCCTACGGCTGGCTACACCTTC.

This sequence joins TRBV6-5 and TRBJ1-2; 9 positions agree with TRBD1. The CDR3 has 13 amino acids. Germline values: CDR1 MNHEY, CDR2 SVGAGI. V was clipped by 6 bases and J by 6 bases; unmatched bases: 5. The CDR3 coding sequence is TGTGCCAGCAGGTTGGACAGGGGTCATGGCTACACCTTC. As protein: CASRLDRGHGYTF.

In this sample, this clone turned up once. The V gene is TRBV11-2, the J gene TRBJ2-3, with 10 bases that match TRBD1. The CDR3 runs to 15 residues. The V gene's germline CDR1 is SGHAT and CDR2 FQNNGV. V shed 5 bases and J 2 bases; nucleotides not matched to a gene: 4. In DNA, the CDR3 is TGTGCCAGCAGCACGACAGGGGGCTTCACAGATACGCAGTATTTT. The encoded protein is CASSTTGGFTDTQYF.

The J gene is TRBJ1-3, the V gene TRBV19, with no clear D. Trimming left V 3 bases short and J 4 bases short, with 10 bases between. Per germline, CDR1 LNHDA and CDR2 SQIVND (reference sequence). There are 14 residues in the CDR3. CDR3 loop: CASSISNRGNTIYF. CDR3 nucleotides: TGTGCCAGTAGTATTTCCAACCGGGGAAACACCATATATTTT.

The CDR3 region has the DNA TGTGCCAGCAGTGCCGCCAGGGACAGGGTTAACATTCAGTACTTC. Its protein product is CASSAARDRVNIQYF. V and J are TRBV27 and TRBJ2-4, with TRBD1 matching over 9 bases. This CDR3 is built from 15 residues. Germline CDR1 is MNHEY and CDR2 is SMNVEV (reference sequence). V shed 5 bases, J shed 7 bases, and the junction held 9 bases outside the gene matches.